These T cell receptor beta chains were read from a single sample in a study of blood T cells in healthy people across ages. TCRdb re-derived calls from the 5' RACE reads in MiXCR, one entry per CDR3 protein. There are about 630,000 distinct CDR3 sequences in the sample; 20% to 25% occur only once, and roughly 3.9% lies in the top ten. What was sequenced was blood. The source is a man between 70 and 80 years old in good health. Both conserved end residues are part of each CDR3. The D gene is left open where the match is weak. Part of the rows lack a size; the others show once, few, many or a class for expanded clones.

CDR3 length	clone size	V gene	D gene	J gene	CDR3 DNA	CDR3 protein
13	few	TRBV28	TRBD2	TRBJ2-1	TGTGCCACAAGCGGGAGGGCCCGCAATGAGCAGTTCTTC	CATSGRARNEQFF
16	few	TRBV6-2/TRBV6-3	TRBD1	TRBJ2-7	TGTGCCAGCAGTTACTCGAGGACAGGGGGCGAATACGAGCAGTACTTC	CASSYSRTGGEYEQYF
16	NA	TRBV10-3	TRBD2	TRBJ2-2	TGTGCCATCAGCGGGACTACATCCGCGAACACCGGGGAGCTGTTTTTT	CAISGTTSANTGELFF
16	NA	TRBV3-1	NA	TRBJ2-1	TGTGCCAGCAGCCAACGGGGACAAATCTCCTACAATGAGCAGTTCTTC	CASSQRGQISYNEQFF
14	many	TRBV6-5	TRBD1	TRBJ1-2	TGTGCCAGCAGTCCCCGGGACAGTAACTATGGCTACACCTTC	CASSPRDSNYGYTF
12	once	TRBV7-3	TRBD1	TRBJ1-1	TGTGCCAGCAGCTCCGGGACAGGTGAAGCTTTCTTT	CASSSGTGEAFF
15	few	TRBV7-2	NA	TRBJ1-3	TGTGCCAGCAGCCCGGTCCCGGGTGGTGGAAACACCATATATTTT	CASSPVPGGGNTIYF
20	NA	TRBV3-1	TRBD2	TRBJ2-3	TGTGCCAGCAGCCCACTAGACGGGACTAGCGGGAGGGCCGGCACAGATACGCAGTATTTT	CASSPLDGTSGRAGTDTQYF
14	NA	TRBV7-9	TRBD1	TRBJ2-1	TGTGCCAGCAGCTTAAAAAACAGGGGGAATGAGCAGTTCTTC	CASSLKNRGNEQFF
15	NA	TRBV20-1	NA	TRBJ1-4	TGCAGTGCGCCGCAACGTGGGGGCGGGGATGAAAAACTGTTTTTT	CSAPQRGGGDEKLFF
16	NA	TRBV6-6	TRBD2	TRBJ2-2	TGTGCCAGCAGTTACCGCACTAGCGGGAACTCCGGGGAGCTGTTTTTT	CASSYRTSGNSGELFF
14	few	TRBV3-1	NA	TRBJ2-4	TGTGCCAGCAGCCAACAGGCTGCTAAAAACATTCAGTACTTC	CASSQQAAKNIQYF
15	NA	TRBV12-3/TRBV12-4	TRBD1	TRBJ1-6	TGTGCCAGCAGCAGTCGGGACAGGGGTAATTCACCCCTCCACTTT	CASSSRDRGNSPLHF
16	NA	TRBV5-1	TRBD2	TRBJ2-1	TGCGCCAGCAGCTTGGCTCCAGCGGGAGGTTACAATGAGCAGTTCTTC	CASSLAPAGGYNEQFF
15	NA	TRBV20-1	NA	TRBJ1-1	TGCAGTGCTAGTCGCACCACGACAGGGAACACTGAAGCTTTCTTT	CSASRTTTGNTEAFF
15	NA	TRBV18	NA	TRBJ2-1	TGTGCCAGCTCACCGCTTCAGTGGGAGCTGAATGAGCAGTTCTTC	CASSPLQWELNEQFF
16	few	TRBV7-9	NA	TRBJ2-2	TGTGCCAGCAGCTTGCTGGGTCTCGCGAACACCGGGGAGCTGTTTTTT	CASSLLGLANTGELFF
11	many	TRBV7-9	TRBD2	TRBJ2-1	TGTGCCAGCAGCTTAGGGCGGGAGAAGTTCTTC	CASSLGREKFF
15	NA	TRBV19	TRBD2	TRBJ2-1	TGTGCCAGTAGTATGTGGCTAGCGGGAGGGAACGAGCAGTTCTTC	CASSMWLAGGNEQFF
16	many	TRBV28	TRBD1	TRBJ2-1	TGTGCCAGCAGCCCCACCAGGACAGGGGGCTACAATGAGCAGTTCTTC	CASSPTRTGGYNEQFF